These 5 T cell receptor beta chains were all obtained from the same sample, sequenced in a study of blood T cells in healthy people across ages. PCR was performed a second time for about 7 to 12 cycles using a sample-barcoded 5' primer and a J-beta primer mix. Each CDR3 protein gets one entry after TCRdb re-called the 5' RACE reads with MiXCR. In the table there are about 720,000 distinct CDR3 sequences, approximately 22% of which are singletons. Input material: blood. These receptor sequences come from a man aged 70 or older in good health.

This clonotype has just a few counts. The chain has TRBV7-2 and TRBJ1-2, with TRBD1 identical over 7 bases. This CDR3 is built from 13 residues. CDR1 SGHTA and CDR2 FQGNSA come from the germline V gene. Unmatched junction bases numbered 4, after V lost 7 bases and J lost 2 bases. The CDR3, as DNA: TGTGCCAGCAACCCGACAGGGAACTATGGCTACACCTTC. Protein product: CASNPTGNYGYTF.

V gene TRBV7-2 combines with J gene TRBJ1-1; TRBD1 aligns across 9 bases. This CDR3 contains 14 residues. Per germline, CDR1 SGHTA and CDR2 FQGNSA. The V segment lost 6 bases and the J segment 5 bases; nucleotides outside the gene matches: 7. The CDR3 protein is CASRKGQGITEAFF. DNA of the CDR3: TGTGCCAGCAGGAAAGGACAGGGGATTACTGAAGCTTTCTTT.

The gene calls are TRBV20-1 and TRBJ2-3; 9 positions agree with TRBD2. CDR1 DFQATT and CDR2 SNEGSKA come from the germline V gene (reference sequence). The CDR3 loop spans 16 amino acids. The junction had 12 bases not matched to a gene; V was cut back by 5 bases and J by 3 bases. The CDR3 spells CSAPKPGTSLTDTQYF. The CDR3 DNA follows: TGCAGTGCTCCGAAACCCGGGACTAGCCTAACAGATACGCAGTATTTT.

This clonotype was counted only a few times. The rearrangement links TRBV12-3 or TRBV12-4 to TRBJ1-2; no firm D call. The CDR3 has 14 amino acids. V was cut by 1 base and J by 8 bases, with 14 bases left in between. Written as DNA, the CDR3 is TGTGCCAGCAGTTTAGTATCCGTTAAGACGGGCTACACCTTC. It codes for CASSLVSVKTGYTF.

This clonotype was seen a few times. V and J are TRBV11-3 and TRBJ2-5; D might be TRBD1 (7 bases). Looked up from germline, CDR1 is SGHNT and CDR2 is YENEEA. V was shortened by 4 bases and J by 1 base, with 13 bases between the two germline ends. The CDR3 covers 15 residues. Here the CDR3 DNA reads TGTGCCAGCAGCTCCAGGGGGGATTTCCAAGAGACCCAGTACTTC. Protein product: CASSSRGDFQETQYF.